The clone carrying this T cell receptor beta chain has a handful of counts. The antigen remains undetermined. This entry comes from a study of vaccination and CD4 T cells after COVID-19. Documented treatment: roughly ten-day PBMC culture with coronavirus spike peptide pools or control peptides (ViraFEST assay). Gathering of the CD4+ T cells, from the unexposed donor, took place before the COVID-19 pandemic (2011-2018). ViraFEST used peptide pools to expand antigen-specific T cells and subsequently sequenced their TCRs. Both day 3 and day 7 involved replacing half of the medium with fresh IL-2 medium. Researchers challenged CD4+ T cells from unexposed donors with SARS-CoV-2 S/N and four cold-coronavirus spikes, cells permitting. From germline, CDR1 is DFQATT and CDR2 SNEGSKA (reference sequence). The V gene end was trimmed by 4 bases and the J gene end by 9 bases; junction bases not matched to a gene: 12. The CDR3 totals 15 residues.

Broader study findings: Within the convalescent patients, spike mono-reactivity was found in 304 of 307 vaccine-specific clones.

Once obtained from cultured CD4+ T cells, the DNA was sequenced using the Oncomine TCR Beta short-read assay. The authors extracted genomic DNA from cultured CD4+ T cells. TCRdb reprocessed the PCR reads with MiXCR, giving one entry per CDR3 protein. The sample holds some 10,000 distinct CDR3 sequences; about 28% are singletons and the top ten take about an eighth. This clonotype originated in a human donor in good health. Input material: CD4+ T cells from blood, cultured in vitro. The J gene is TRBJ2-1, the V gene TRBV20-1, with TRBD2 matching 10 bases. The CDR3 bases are TGCAGTGCTATAGGTCTAGCGGGAGCAGAGGGTGAGCAGTTCTTC. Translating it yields CSAIGLAGAEGEQFF.